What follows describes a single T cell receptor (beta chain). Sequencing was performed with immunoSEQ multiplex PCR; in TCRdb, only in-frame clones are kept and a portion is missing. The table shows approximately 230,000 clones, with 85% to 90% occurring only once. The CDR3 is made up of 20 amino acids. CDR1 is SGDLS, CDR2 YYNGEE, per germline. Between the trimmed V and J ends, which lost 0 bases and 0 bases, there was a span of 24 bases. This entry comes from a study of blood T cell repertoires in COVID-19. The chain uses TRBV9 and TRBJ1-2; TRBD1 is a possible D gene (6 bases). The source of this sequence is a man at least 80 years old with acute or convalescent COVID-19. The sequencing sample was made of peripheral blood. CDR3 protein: CASSVGVPRTRTAANYGYTF. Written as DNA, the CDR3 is TGTGCCAGCAGCGTAGGGGTACCTCGAACTCGGACAGCAGCTAACTATGGCTACACCTTC.